What follows are 18 T cell receptor beta chains derived from one specimen sequenced in a study of OX40 agonist ivuxolimab in advanced cancers. This table comes from immunoSEQ multiplex PCR, and its TCRdb copy is limited to in-frame clones, with some not included. The table has fewer than 80,000 clones, 85% seen once; the top ten hold 0.83%. The sample in question was CD4+ or CD8+ T cells sorted from blood, obtained in a trial of the OX40 agonist ivuxolimab. These receptors originate from an adult with an advanced solid tumor such as melanoma, head and neck, liver or kidney cancer.

The rearrangement links TRBV25-1 to TRBJ1-1; possible D gene TRBD1, 5 bases. Germline CDR1 and CDR2: MGHDK and SYGVNS. V was trimmed by 1 base and J by 11 bases, leaving 14 bases between them. The CDR3 has 13 residues. The CDR3 DNA reads TGTGCCAGCAGTGAATTCCGGGGCCCGGTCGCTTTCTTT. Its translation: CASSEFRGPVAFF. The full variable domain, its missing parts supplied by reference TRBV25-1 and TRBJ1-1, is EADIYQTPRYLVIGTGKKITLECSQTMGHDKMYWYQQDPGMELHLIHYSYGVNSTEKGDLSSESTVSRIRTEHFPLTLESARPSHTSQYLCASSEFRGPVAFFGQGTRLTVV.

Only a few counts were recorded for this clone. This chain joins TRBV5-1 and TRBJ2-7, with D tentatively TRBD2 (6 bases). Deletions cut 0 bases from V and 2 bases from J, with 15 bases between. This CDR3 comprises 16 residues. Germline-derived CDR1 and CDR2 are SGHRS and YFSETQ. The DNA of the CDR3 is TGCGCCAGCAGCTTGGCCGGGGGACCCCCTACCTACGAGCAGTACTTC. It translates to CASSLAGGPPTYEQYF.

The rearrangement uses TRBV5-1 and TRBJ1-2; D perhaps matches TRBD1 (5 bases). Between the trimmed V and J ends, which lost 4 bases and 5 bases, there was a span of 24 bases. Germline-derived CDR1 and CDR2 are SGHRS and YFSETQ. CDR3 length equals 17 residues. CDR3 sequence (DNA): TGCGCCAGCAGCAGTCTTGGGGGGGAGGAAAGACTATATGGCTACACCTTC. Protein sequence: CASSSLGGEERLYGYTF.

V usage is TRBV5-1 and J usage is TRBJ1-5; 7 positions agree with TRBD1. This CDR3 region has 15 residues. J gave up 5 bases and V 1 base, and 6 bases lay outside the gene matches. Germline lookup yields CDR1 SGHRS and CDR2 YFSETQ. The CDR3 spells CASSLTGTADQPQHF. CDR3 DNA sequence: TGCGCCAGCAGCTTGACCGGGACAGCCGATCAGCCCCAGCATTTT.

This clone was counted between two and nine times. Other nucleotide sequences from this sample produce the same CDR3. The genes are TRBV27 and TRBJ1-3; D is ambiguous. The V end lost 0 bases, the J end lost 0 bases, and 3 bases lay between the germline ends. This CDR3 region has 14 residues. Germline loops: CDR1 MNHEY, CDR2 SMNVEV (reference sequence). CDR3 DNA: TGTGCCAGCAGTTTATCCGGCTCTGGAAACACCATATATTTT. Translated, it gives CASSLSGSGNTIYF.

The chain combines TRBV7-9 with TRBJ1-6; D call uncertain. Per germline, CDR1 SEHNR and CDR2 FQNEAQ (reference sequence). This CDR3 spans 13 amino acids. Trimming removed 2 bases at V and 7 bases at J, with 6 bases between. The CDR3, as DNA: TGTGCCAGCAGCTTAAGGTCGAATTCACCCCTCCACTTT. Translating it yields CASSLRSNSPLHF.

This sequence joins TRBV6-5 and TRBJ1-5, with TRBD1 as a possible D gene (5 bases). Trimming took 0 bases from V and 6 from J, leaving 12 bases between them. From germline, CDR1 is MNHEY and CDR2 SVGAGI. This CDR3 is 15 amino acids long. CDR3 in DNA: TGTGCCAGCAGTTACTCGAGGGGCCGCGGTCAGCCCCAGCATTTT. Translated, it gives CASSYSRGRGQPQHF.

CDR3 coding DNA: TGTGCCAGCAGCTTAGGAATTTCACAGGGCGCTGGAAACACCATATATTTT. Protein: CASSLGISQGAGNTIYF. V and J are TRBV5-6 and TRBJ1-3, with D possibly being TRBD1 (6 bases). There are 17 residues in the CDR3. V lost 2 bases, J lost 2 bases, and 17 bases lay in between. From germline, CDR1 is SGHDT and CDR2 YYEEEE.

The chain recombines TRBV5-5 with TRBJ2-7; D uncertain. Per germline, CDR1 SGHKS and CDR2 YYEKEE (reference sequence). This CDR3 comprises 13 residues. Trimming shortened V by 0 bases and J by 2 bases, and 6 bases separated the two germline ends. CDR3 in DNA: TGTGCCAGCAGCTTGGCCACGACCTACGAGCAGTACTTC. It codes for CASSLATTYEQYF.

The table lists this clone with a count of one. V and J are TRBV11-3 and TRBJ2-1; 8 positions agree with TRBD1. The CDR3 loop spans 14 amino acids. Germline-derived CDR1 and CDR2 are SGHNT and YENEEA. V shed 3 bases and J 5 bases; nucleotides not matched to a gene: 3. CDR3 nucleotides: TGTGCCAGCAGCTTCAGGGGGCGCGACAATGAGCAGTTCTTC. Protein: CASSFRGRDNEQFF.

The chain joins TRBV15 to TRBJ2-5, with 10 bases fitting TRBD1. Germline loops: CDR1 LNHNV, CDR2 YYDKDF (reference sequence). V dropped 0 bases and J dropped 4; count of bases not matched to a gene: 5. CDR3 length: 16 amino acids. CDR3 loop: CATSRDTTGGLETQYF. The CDR3 DNA sequence: TGTGCCACCAGCAGAGATACGACAGGGGGCCTAGAGACCCAGTACTTC.

This rearrangement joins TRBV7-9 to TRBJ2-5, with a tentative D call TRBD2 (7 bases). Trimming removed 1 base from V and 5 bases from J, with 11 bases in between. CDR3 length: 14 amino acids. Per germline, CDR1 SEHNR and CDR2 FQNEAQ (reference sequence). The DNA for the CDR3 is TGTGCCAGCAGCTTAGGCGGGGGCTTGGAGACCCAGTACTTC. Translating it yields CASSLGGGLETQYF.

The V and J genes are TRBV6-1 and TRBJ1-4, with a tentative D call TRBD1 (5 bases). CDR3 size: 15 residues. The germline V and J ends were trimmed by 4 bases and 5 bases, with 14 bases remaining between them. Germline CDR1 reads MNHNS; CDR2 reads SASEGT. In DNA form, the CDR3 reads TGTGCCAGCAGTGTTTCCGGGACGGGGAATGAAAAACTGTTTTTT. It translates to CASSVSGTGNEKLFF.

The chain joins TRBV6-7 to TRBJ1-2, with D possibly being TRBD1 (6 bases). TRBV6-7 is an ORF; its function is uncertain. V was shortened by 0 bases and J by 7 bases, with 18 bases between the two germline ends. The CDR3 spans 16 residues. The CDR3 loop is CASSYSGYRESCGYTF. The CDR3 DNA is TGTGCCAGCAGTTACTCGGGGTACAGGGAATCATGTGGCTACACCTTC.

The V gene is TRBV19, the J gene TRBJ1-2; 11 positions agree with TRBD1. Losses at the gene ends were 5 bases for V and 2 bases for J; bases not matched to a gene: 1. Germline V gene lookup returns CDR1 LNHDA and CDR2 SQIVND (reference sequence). This CDR3 has 14 amino acids. CDR3 DNA sequence: TGTGCCAGTAGTCGGACAGGGGGCAACTATGGCTACACCTTC. Its translation: CASSRTGGNYGYTF.

V usage is TRBV6-1 and J usage is TRBJ2-1; D possibly corresponds to TRBD1 (6 bases). CDR3 length: 16 amino acids. V was pared by 4 bases and J by 0 bases, with 13 bases between. Per germline, CDR1 MNHNS and CDR2 SASEGT. CDR3 bases: TGTGCCAGCAGTGTAGGACAGCTAACCTCCTACAATGAGCAGTTCTTC. Protein product: CASSVGQLTSYNEQFF.

The chain uses TRBV28 and TRBJ1-5; 8 nucleotides match TRBD1. The length of the CDR3 is 15 residues. V lost 4 bases and J lost 6; bases outside the gene matches: 8. Germline V CDR1 and CDR2: MDHEN, SYDVKM. CDR3 in amino acids: CASSWNRGASQPQHF. Written as DNA, the CDR3 is TGTGCCAGCAGTTGGAACAGGGGGGCGAGTCAGCCCCAGCATTTT.

This clone was detected a few times. The V and J genes are TRBV18 and TRBJ2-2, with a weak D call TRBD1 (5 bases). The CDR3 loop spans 14 amino acids. The V gene's germline CDR1 is KGHSH and CDR2 LQKENI. V was cut by 1 base and J by 4 bases, with 7 bases left in between. The CDR3 loop is CASSPRQTTGELFF. CDR3 nucleotide sequence: TGTGCCAGCTCACCACGACAGACCACCGGGGAGCTGTTTTTT.